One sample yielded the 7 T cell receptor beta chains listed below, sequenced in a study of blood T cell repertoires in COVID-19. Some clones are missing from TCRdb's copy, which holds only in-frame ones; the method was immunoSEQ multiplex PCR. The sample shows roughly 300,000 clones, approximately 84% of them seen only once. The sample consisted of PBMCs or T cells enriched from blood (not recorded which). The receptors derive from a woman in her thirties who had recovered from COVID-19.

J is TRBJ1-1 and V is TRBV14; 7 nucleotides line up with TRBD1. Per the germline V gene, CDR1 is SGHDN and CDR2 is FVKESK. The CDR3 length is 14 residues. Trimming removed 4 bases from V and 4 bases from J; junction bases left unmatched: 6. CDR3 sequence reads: CASSRRQGSTEAFF. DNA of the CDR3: TGTGCCAGCAGCCGACGACAGGGTTCCACTGAAGCTTTCTTT.

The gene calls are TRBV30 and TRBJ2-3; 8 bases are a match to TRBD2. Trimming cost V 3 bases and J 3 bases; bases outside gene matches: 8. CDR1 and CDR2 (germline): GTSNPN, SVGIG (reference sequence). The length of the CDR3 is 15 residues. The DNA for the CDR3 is TGTGCCTGGAGCCGTCCGGGGGGGGCGACAGATACGCAGTATTTT. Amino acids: CAWSRPGGATDTQYF.

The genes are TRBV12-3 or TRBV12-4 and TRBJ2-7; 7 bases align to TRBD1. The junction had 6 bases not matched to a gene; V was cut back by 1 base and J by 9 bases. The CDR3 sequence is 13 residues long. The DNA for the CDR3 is TGTGCCAGCAGTTTAGGAGGGGGCTCCCCGCAGTACTTC. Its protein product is CASSLGGGSPQYF.

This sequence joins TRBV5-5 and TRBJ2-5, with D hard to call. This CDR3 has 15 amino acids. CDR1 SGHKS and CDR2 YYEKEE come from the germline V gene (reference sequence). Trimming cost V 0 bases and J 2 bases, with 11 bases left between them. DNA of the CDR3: TGTGCCAGCAGCTTGGTTCCGAACCAGCAAGAGACCCAGTACTTC. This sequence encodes CASSLVPNQQETQYF.

As DNA, the CDR3 is TGTGCCAGCAGCCTAACAACAGGGGTTGGTGCGGAGACCCAGTACTTC. Residues: CASSLTTGVGAETQYF. V is TRBV3-1 (or the pseudogene TRBV3-2) and J is TRBJ2-5, with 7 bases lining up with TRBD1. CDR3 length: 16 residues. CDR1 and CDR2 from the germline V gene are LGHDT and YNNKEL (reference sequence). Trimming removed 4 bases from V and 5 bases from J; junction bases left unmatched: 13.

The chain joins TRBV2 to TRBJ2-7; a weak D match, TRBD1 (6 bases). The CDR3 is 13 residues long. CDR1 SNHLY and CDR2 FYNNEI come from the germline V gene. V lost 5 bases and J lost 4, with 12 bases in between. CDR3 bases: TGTGCCAGCAGTCCTCAGGGGCTGTACGAGCAGTACTTC. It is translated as CASSPQGLYEQYF.

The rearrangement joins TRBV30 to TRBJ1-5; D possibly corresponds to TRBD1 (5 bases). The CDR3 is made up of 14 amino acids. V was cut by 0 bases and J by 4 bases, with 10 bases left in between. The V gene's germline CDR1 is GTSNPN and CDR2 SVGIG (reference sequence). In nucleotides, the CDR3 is TGTGCCTGGAGTGTACACGGGGGAAATCAGCCCCAGCATTTT. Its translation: CAWSVHGGNQPQHF.